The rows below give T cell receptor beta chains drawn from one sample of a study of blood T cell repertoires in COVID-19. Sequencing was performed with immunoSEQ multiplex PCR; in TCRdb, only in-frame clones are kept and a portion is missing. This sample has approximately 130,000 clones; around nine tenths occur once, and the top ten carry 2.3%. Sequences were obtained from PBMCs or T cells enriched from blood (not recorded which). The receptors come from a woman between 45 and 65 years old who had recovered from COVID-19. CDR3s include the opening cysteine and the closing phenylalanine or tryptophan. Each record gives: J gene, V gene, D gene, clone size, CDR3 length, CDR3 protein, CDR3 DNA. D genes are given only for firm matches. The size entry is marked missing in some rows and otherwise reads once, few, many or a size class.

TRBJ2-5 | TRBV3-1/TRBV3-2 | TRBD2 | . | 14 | CASSQAGGPETQYF | TGTGCCAGCAGCCAGGCGGGGGGGCCAGAGACCCAGTACTTC
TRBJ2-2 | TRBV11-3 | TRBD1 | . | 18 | CASSSEHRDRSTTGELFF | TGTGCCAGCAGCTCCGAACACCGGGACAGGAGTACCACCGGGGAGCTGTTTTTT
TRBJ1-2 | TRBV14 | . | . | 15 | CASSQEYGLPVGYTF | TGTGCCAGCAGCCAAGAGTATGGGCTCCCCGTGGGCTACACCTTC
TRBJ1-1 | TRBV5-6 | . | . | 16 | CASSLGPPTGWTEAFF | TGTGCCAGCAGCTTGGGGCCCCCAACAGGGTGGACTGAAGCTTTCTTT
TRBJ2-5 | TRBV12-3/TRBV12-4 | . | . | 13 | CASRRLGQETQYF | TGTGCCAGCAGACGACTAGGACAAGAGACCCAGTACTTC
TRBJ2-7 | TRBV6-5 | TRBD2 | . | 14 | CASSASGGAYEQYF | TGTGCCAGCAGCGCTAGCGGGGGGGCTTACGAGCAGTACTTC
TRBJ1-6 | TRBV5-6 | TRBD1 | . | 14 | CASSLGDSYSPLHF | TGTGCCAGCAGCTTAGGGGACAGCTATTCACCCCTCCACTTT
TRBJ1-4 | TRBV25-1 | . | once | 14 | CASSVAGLNEKLFF | TGTGCCAGCAGTGTGGCAGGGCTTAATGAAAAACTGTTTTTT
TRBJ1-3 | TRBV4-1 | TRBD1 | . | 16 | CASSQAGQGRGNTIYF | TGCGCCAGCAGCCAAGCGGGACAGGGGAGGGGAAACACCATATATTTT
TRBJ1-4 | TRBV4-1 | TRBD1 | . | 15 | CASSQNRGTNEKLFF | TGCGCCAGCAGCCAGAACAGGGGGACTAATGAAAAACTGTTTTTT
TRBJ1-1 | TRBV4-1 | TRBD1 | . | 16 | CASNPGQGNMNTEAFF | TGCGCCAGCAACCCCGGACAGGGGAACATGAACACTGAAGCTTTCTTT
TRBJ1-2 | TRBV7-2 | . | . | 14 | CASSLETGLGGYTF | TGTGCCAGCAGCTTAGAAACAGGGTTGGGCGGCTACACCTTC
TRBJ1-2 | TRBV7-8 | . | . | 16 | CASRGAGARFNYGYTF | TGTGCCAGCAGGGGGGCAGGGGCCCGATTTAACTATGGCTACACCTTC
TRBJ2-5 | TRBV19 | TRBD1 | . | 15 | CASTLTGQGQETQYF | TGTGCCAGTACCCTAACTGGACAGGGACAAGAGACCCAGTACTTC
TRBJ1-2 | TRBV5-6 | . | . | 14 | CASSLAGTDYGYTF | TGTGCCAGCAGCTTGGCAGGGACTGACTATGGCTACACCTTC
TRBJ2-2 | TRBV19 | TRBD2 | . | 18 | CASSPRRLAGGLTGELFF | TGTGCCAGTAGTCCTCGGCGACTAGCGGGGGGGCTTACCGGGGAGCTGTTTTTT
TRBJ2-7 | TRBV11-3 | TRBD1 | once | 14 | CASSHRDRPDEQYF | TGTGCCAGCAGCCACCGGGACAGGCCCGACGAGCAGTACTTC
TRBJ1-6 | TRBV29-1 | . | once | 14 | CSVKAAGVDSPLHF | TGCAGCGTTAAGGCTGCAGGGGTAGATTCACCCCTCCACTTT
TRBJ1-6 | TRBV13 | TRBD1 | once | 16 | CASSFQRDRGVRPLHF | TGTGCCAGCAGCTTTCAGCGGGACAGGGGTGTTAGACCCCTCCACTTT
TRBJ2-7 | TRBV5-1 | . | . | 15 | CASSSRFGGRIEQYF | TGCGCCAGCAGCTCGCGTTTCGGGGGTCGTATTGAGCAGTACTTC
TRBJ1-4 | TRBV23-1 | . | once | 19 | CASSQSGGILWSKSEKLFF | TGCGCCAGCAGTCAATCCGGGGGAATTCTTTGGTCGAAGTCCGAAAAACTGTTTTTT
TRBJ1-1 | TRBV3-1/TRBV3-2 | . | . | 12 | CASSQSATEAFF | TGTGCCAGCAGCCAAAGCGCCACTGAAGCTTTCTTT
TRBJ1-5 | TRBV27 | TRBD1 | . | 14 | CASSLGQANQPQHF | TGTGCCAGCAGTCTTGGACAGGCTAATCAGCCCCAGCATTTT
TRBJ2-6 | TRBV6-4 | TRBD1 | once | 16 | CASSDQGDSGANVLTF | TGTGCCAGCAGTGACCAGGGGGACTCTGGGGCCAACGTCCTGACTTTC
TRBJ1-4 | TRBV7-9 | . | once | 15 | CASSLTGGLNEKLFF | TGTGCCAGCAGCTTAACGGGGGGTCTTAATGAAAAACTGTTTTTT
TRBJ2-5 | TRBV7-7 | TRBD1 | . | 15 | CASSLGQGAMQTQYF | TGTGCTAGCAGCCTTGGACAGGGGGCGATGCAGACCCAGTACTTC
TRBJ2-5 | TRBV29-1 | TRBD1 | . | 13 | CSVPGQGGETQYF | TGCAGCGTCCCCGGACAGGGGGGAGAGACCCAGTACTTC
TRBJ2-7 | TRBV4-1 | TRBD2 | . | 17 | CASSQVLLRGGPYEQYF | TGCGCCAGCAGCCAAGTGTTGTTGCGGGGGGGCCCATACGAGCAGTACTTC
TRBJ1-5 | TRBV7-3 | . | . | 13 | CASSLSAGATQHF | TGTGCCAGCAGCTTAAGTGCTGGGGCGACCCAGCATTTT
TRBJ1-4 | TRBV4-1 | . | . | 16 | CASSQGRARSNEKLFF | TGCGCCAGCAGCCAGGGGAGGGCCCGCTCTAATGAAAAACTGTTTTTT
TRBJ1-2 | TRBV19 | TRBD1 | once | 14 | CASSRQGPNYGYTF | TGTGCCAGTAGTAGACAGGGACCAAACTATGGCTACACCTTC
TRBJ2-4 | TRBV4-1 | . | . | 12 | CASSQGGGPQYF | TGCGCCAGCAGCCAAGGGGGGGGCCCTCAGTACTTC